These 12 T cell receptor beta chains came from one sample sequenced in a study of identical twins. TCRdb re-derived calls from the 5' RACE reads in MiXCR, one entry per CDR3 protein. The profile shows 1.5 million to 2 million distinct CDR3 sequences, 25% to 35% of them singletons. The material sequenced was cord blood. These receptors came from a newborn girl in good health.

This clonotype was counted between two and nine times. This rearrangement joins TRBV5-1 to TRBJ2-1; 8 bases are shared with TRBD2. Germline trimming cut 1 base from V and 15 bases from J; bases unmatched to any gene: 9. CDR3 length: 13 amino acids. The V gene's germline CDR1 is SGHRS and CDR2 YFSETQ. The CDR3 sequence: CASSLPTGTSRFF. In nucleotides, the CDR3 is TGCGCCAGCAGCTTGCCGACCGGGACTAGTCGGTTCTTC.

In DNA, the CDR3 is TGCAGTGCTAGAGATCTGCGGACAGATACGCAGTATTTT. This sequence encodes CSARDLRTDTQYF. The V gene is TRBV20-1, the J gene TRBJ2-3, with D uncertain. Trimming removed 0 bases at V and 3 bases at J, with 7 bases between. This CDR3 has 13 amino acids. Germline loops: CDR1 DFQATT, CDR2 SNEGSKA (reference sequence).

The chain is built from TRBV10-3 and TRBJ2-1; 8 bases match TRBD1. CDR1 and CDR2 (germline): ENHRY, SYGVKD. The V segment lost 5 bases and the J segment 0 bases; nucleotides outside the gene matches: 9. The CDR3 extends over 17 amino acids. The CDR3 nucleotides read TGTGCCATCAGTCCCCTCACAGGGGGGAGCTCCTACAATGAGCAGTTCTTC. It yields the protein CAISPLTGGSSYNEQFF.

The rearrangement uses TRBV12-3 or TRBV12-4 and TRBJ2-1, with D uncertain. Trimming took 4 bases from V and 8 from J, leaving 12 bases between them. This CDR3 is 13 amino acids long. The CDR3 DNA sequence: TGTGCCAGCAGTTGGGGATCCCCAGATGAGCAGTTCTTC. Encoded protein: CASSWGSPDEQFF.

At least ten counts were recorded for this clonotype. This chain's CDR3 is CASSQESGTGYYGYTF. As DNA, the CDR3 is TGTGCCAGCAGCCAAGAATCAGGGACAGGGTACTATGGCTACACCTTC. The chain recombines TRBV4-2 with TRBJ1-2, with 9 bases aligning to TRBD1. V trimming: 0 bases; J trimming: 3 bases; junction bases outside the gene matches: 5. Germline values: CDR1 LGHNA, CDR2 YNFKEQ. The CDR3 length is 16 residues.

As DNA, the CDR3 is TGCAGTGCTAGAAAGGACGGACGCAATCAGCCCCAGCATTTT. It specifies CSARKDGRNQPQHF. This rearrangement joins TRBV20-1 to TRBJ1-5; D uncertain. The CDR3 length is 14 residues. Per the germline V gene, CDR1 is DFQATT and CDR2 is SNEGSKA (reference sequence). Deletions cut 2 bases from V and 2 bases from J, with 10 bases between.

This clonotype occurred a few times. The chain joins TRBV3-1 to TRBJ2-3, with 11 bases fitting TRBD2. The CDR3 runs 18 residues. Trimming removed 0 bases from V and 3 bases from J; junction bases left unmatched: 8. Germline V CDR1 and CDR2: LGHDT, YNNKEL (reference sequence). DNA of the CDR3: TGTGCCAGCAGCCAAGACACCATAGCGGGAGGGCCAACAGATACGCAGTATTTT. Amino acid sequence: CASSQDTIAGGPTDTQYF.

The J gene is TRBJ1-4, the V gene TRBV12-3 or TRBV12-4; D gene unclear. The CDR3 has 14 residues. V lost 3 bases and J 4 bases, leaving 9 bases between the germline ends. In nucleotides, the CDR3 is TGTGCCAGCAGTTTTGGAGCGCGTAATGAAAAACTGTTTTTT. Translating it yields CASSFGARNEKLFF.

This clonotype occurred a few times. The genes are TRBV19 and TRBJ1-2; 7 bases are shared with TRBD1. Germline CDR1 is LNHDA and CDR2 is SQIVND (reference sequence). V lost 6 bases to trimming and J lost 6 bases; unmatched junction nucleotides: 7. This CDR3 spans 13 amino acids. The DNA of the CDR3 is TGTGCCAGTAGGATCTTACAGGGGAATGGCTACACCTTC. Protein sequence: CASRILQGNGYTF. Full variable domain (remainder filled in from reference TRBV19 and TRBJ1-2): DGGITQSPKYLFRKEGQNVTLSCEQNLNHDAMYWYRQDPGQGLRLIYYSQIVNDFQKGDIAEGYSVSREKKESFPLTVTSAQKNPTAFYLCASRILQGNGYTFGSGTRLTVV.

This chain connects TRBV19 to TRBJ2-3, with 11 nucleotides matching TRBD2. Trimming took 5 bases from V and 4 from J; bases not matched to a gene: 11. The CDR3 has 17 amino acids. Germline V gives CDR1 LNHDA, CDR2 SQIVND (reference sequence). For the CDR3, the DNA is TGTGCCAGTAGTGCCAATAGCGGGAGGGCCTTCCCAGATACGCAGTATTTT. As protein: CASSANSGRAFPDTQYF.

CDR3: CASSEFKGAGAQETQYF. In DNA, the CDR3 is TGTGCCAGCAGTGAATTCAAAGGAGCGGGAGCGCAAGAGACCCAGTACTTC. V usage is TRBV25-1 and J usage is TRBJ2-5, with 8 bases aligning to TRBD2. Germline assignment: CDR1 MGHDK and CDR2 SYGVNS. The CDR3 contains 17 residues. Unmatched junction bases numbered 9, after V lost 1 base and J lost 2 bases.

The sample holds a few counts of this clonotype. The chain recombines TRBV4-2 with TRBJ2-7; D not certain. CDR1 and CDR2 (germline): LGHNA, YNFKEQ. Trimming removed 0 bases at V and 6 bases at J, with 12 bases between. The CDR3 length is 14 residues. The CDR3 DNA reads TGTGCCAGCAGCCAAGATCCGGCAGCTTCCGAGCAGTACTTC. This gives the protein CASSQDPAASEQYF.